The 13 T cell receptor beta chains presented below share a single source sample, sequenced in a study of cytomegalovirus exposure and HLA in healthy donors. The PCR was carried out with 60 Vbeta primers and 13 Jbeta primers. TCRdb's copy holds only in-frame clones and misses some; the assay was immunoSEQ multiplex PCR. The sample has about 160,000 clones; around 72% are singletons. Sequencing was carried out using PBMCs. These receptors came from a female donor in good health and CMV-seronegative.

Details on this clone: Other DNA variants within this sample encode the same CDR3. The gene calls are TRBV29-1 and TRBJ1-2; 7 nucleotides align to TRBD1. The germline gives CDR1 SQVTM, CDR2 ANQGSEA. After removal of 4 bases from V and 7 bases from J, the junction contained 3 bases not matched to a gene. The CDR3 spans 11 residues. CDR3 protein: CSVGQGGGYTF. The CDR3 DNA reads TGCAGCGTTGGACAGGGCGGTGGCTACACCTTC.

This clone came up a few times. The chain is built from TRBV7-2 and TRBJ2-6; 7 nucleotides match TRBD2. Germline trimming cut 3 bases from V and 0 bases from J; bases unmatched to any gene: 2. Germline CDR1 and CDR2: SGHTA and FQGNSA. There are 16 residues in the CDR3. The CDR3 DNA follows: TGTGCCAGCAGCTTGGGGGGGGGCTCTGGGGCCAACGTCCTGACTTTC. This encodes CASSLGGGSGANVLTF.

Note on this clone: Sequence at one end of the junction differs from germline and may be a read error. The chain recombines TRBV11-3 with TRBJ2-5; TRBD2 matches 15 bases. Germline CDR1 is SGHNT and CDR2 is YENEEA. The CDR3 consists of 16 residues. CDR3 DNA sequence: TGTGCCAGCAGCTTGAATGGGGGACTAGCGGGAGGAAACTTGAACTTC. It yields the protein CASSLNGGLAGGNLNF. The full variable domain, in which reference TRBV11-3 and TRBJ2-5 provide the parts outside the CDR3, is EAGVVQSPRYKIIEKKQPVAFWCNPISGHNTLYWYLQNLGQGPELLIRYENEEAVDDSQLPKDRFSAERLKGVDSTLKIQPAELGDSAVYLCASSLNGGLAGGNLNFGPGTRLLVL.

The V and J genes are TRBV7-6 and TRBJ2-2; D is uncertain. Germline V lookup: CDR1 SGHVS, CDR2 FNYEAQ. There are 13 residues in the CDR3. The V end lost 5 bases, the J end lost 4 bases, and 8 bases lay between the germline ends. CDR3 amino acids: CASSPSGTGELFF. In DNA, the CDR3 is TGTGCCAGCAGCCCGAGTGGCACCGGGGAGCTGTTTTTT.

This clone showed up just a few times. The chain has TRBV6-1 and TRBJ1-4, with D possibly being TRBD1 (6 bases). From germline, CDR1 is MNHNS and CDR2 SASEGT. The V and J ends lost 6 bases and 5 bases respectively, with 13 bases between them. The CDR3 loop spans 14 amino acids. Written as DNA, the CDR3 is TGTGCCAGCAGGGCCGGGACACTGAATGAAAAACTGTTTTTT. Its translation is CASRAGTLNEKLFF.

The sample holds one count of this clone. The rearrangement uses TRBV5-4 and TRBJ1-4; D not certain. V shed 4 bases and J shed 4 bases, with 8 bases lying between them. CDR1 and CDR2 (germline): SGHNT, YYREEE (reference sequence). The CDR3 extends over 13 amino acids. The CDR3 loop is CASSMGYNEKLFF. In DNA form, the CDR3 reads TGTGCCAGCAGCATGGGTTATAATGAAAAACTGTTTTTT.

CDR3 residues: CASTNRGPNTGELFF. The DNA of the CDR3 is TGTGCCAGCACCAACAGGGGGCCGAACACCGGGGAGCTGTTTTTT. V and J are TRBV2 and TRBJ2-2, with 9 bases matching TRBD1. Germline values: CDR1 SNHLY, CDR2 FYNNEI. There are 15 residues in the CDR3. V trimming: 7 bases; J trimming: 0 bases; junction bases outside the gene matches: 3.

The chain couples TRBV7-2 to TRBJ2-7; 8 positions agree with TRBD2. CDR3 length: 14 residues. Trimming at V came to 5 bases and at J to 1 base, leaving 4 bases not matched to a gene. Germline loops: CDR1 SGHTA, CDR2 FQGNSA. The CDR3 DNA reads as TGTGCCAGCAGCGTAAGCGGGGGTTCCTACGAGCAGTACTTC. Protein product: CASSVSGGSYEQYF.

This chain joins TRBV7-9 and TRBJ1-4; possibly TRBD1 for D (5 bases). Germline assignment: CDR1 SEHNR and CDR2 FQNEAQ (reference sequence). The CDR3 has 18 amino acids. V was shortened by 1 base and J by 0 bases, with 15 bases between the two germline ends. CDR3 bases: TGTGCCAGCAGCTTAGAAGTGGGGCAGGCTGCAACTAATGAAAAACTGTTTTTT. It specifies CASSLEVGQAATNEKLFF.

This rearrangement joins TRBV6-6 to TRBJ1-5; 8 positions agree with TRBD1. The V gene end was trimmed by 5 bases and the J gene end by 7 bases; junction bases not matched to a gene: 7. In germline, CDR1 is MNHNY, CDR2 SVGAGI (reference sequence). The CDR3 totals 14 residues. This chain's CDR3 is CASSPDRGKQPQHF. The CDR3 DNA sequence: TGTGCCAGCAGTCCAGACAGGGGTAAGCAGCCCCAGCATTTT.

The J gene is TRBJ1-1, the V gene TRBV5-1; no clear D. The CDR3 totals 14 residues. Trimming took off 0 bases at V and 1 base at J, with 7 bases between the two ends. Germline CDR1 reads SGHRS; CDR2 reads YFSETQ. CDR3 sequence: CASSLVPGNTEAFF. For the CDR3, the DNA is TGCGCCAGCAGCTTGGTTCCAGGGAACACTGAAGCTTTCTTT.

V usage is TRBV7-3 and J usage is TRBJ2-3; perhaps TRBD1 as D (6 bases). The CDR3 is 15 residues long. Deletions cut 5 bases from V and 1 base from J, with 13 bases between. The germline gives CDR1 SGHTA, CDR2 FQGTGA. As DNA, the CDR3 is TGTGCCAGCAGCCCCAGGGGTTTCCGCACAGATACGCAGTATTTT. It is translated as CASSPRGFRTDTQYF. The entire variable domain, with the rest obtained from reference TRBV7-3 and TRBJ2-3, is as follows: GAGVSQTPSNKVTEKGKYVELRCDPISGHTALYWYRQSLGQGPEFLIYFQGTGAADDSGLPNDRFFAVRPEGSVSTLKIQRTERGDSAVYLCASSPRGFRTDTQYFGPGTRLTVL.

The chain has TRBV18 and TRBJ1-1, with D unresolved. CDR3 length: 14 residues. Germline V CDR1 and CDR2: KGHSH, LQKENI. Between the trimmed V and J ends, which lost 3 bases and 1 base, there was a span of 9 bases. The CDR3 nucleotides read TGTGCCAGCTCACCTCAGACGGGGAACACTGAAGCTTTCTTT. Amino acid sequence: CASSPQTGNTEAFF.